This T cell receptor beta chain was recorded in a study of shared clonotypes between healthy human individuals. Repertoires were generated with immunoSEQ multiplex PCR, while TCRdb's copy carries only in-frame clones and drops some. Of some 500,000 clones in the sample, roughly 85% were seen once. Germline V gives CDR1 LNHDA, CDR2 SQIVND (reference sequence). V was pared by 7 bases and J by 0 bases, with 12 bases between. This CDR3 has 15 residues. This clone was detected once. The sequence was obtained from a woman between 40 and 55 years old in good health. Some clones in this sample may be carry-over from other donors' samples. V gene TRBV19 combines with J gene TRBJ2-2, with D possibly matching TRBD2 (6 bases). The sequenced material came from PBMCs. CDR3 in amino acids: CASIRGNANTGELFF. The CDR3 bases are TGTGCCAGTATACGGGGGAATGCGAACACCGGGGAGCTGTTTTTT.